These 16 T cell receptor beta chains were sequenced from one sample in a study of breast tumors, draining lymph nodes, adjacent tissues. TCRdb reprocessed the multiplex PCR reads via MiXCR and lists one record per CDR3 protein. The data hold 25,000 or so distinct CDR3 sequences, with approximately 75% observed a single time. Sequencing was carried out using tumor-adjacent breast tissue. The receptor source for this set is a female donor with breast cancer. Some clones in this sample may be carry-over from other donors' samples.

The V call is TRBV9, the J call TRBJ2-1; D gene ambiguous. Germline CDR1 SGDLS, CDR2 YYNGEE. The CDR3 has 15 residues. V shed 3 bases and J shed 2 bases, with 12 bases lying between them. CDR3 coding DNA: TGTGCCAGCAGCGCAGACAATCGGGCCTACAATGAGCAGTTCTTC. Amino acid sequence: CASSADNRAYNEQFF.

The chain uses TRBV11-3 and TRBJ2-3, with TRBD2 matching over 13 bases. The CDR3 loop spans 18 amino acids. Unmatched junction bases numbered 11, after V lost 6 bases and J lost 2 bases. CDR1 is SGHNT and CDR2 is YENEEA in the germline V gene. The DNA for the CDR3 is TGTGCCAGCAGGCCCGGGACTAGCGGGACAAAAACCACAGATACGCAGTATTTT. Encoded protein: CASRPGTSGTKTTDTQYF. Full variable domain (rest looked up from reference TRBV11-3 and TRBJ2-3): EAGVVQSPRYKIIEKKQPVAFWCNPISGHNTLYWYLQNLGQGPELLIRYENEEAVDDSQLPKDRFSAERLKGVDSTLKIQPAELGDSAVYLCASRPGTSGTKTTDTQYFGPGTRLTVL.

This chain connects TRBV5-1 to TRBJ2-7; 9 bases are a match to TRBD1. Losses at the gene ends were 3 bases for V and 3 bases for J; bases not matched to a gene: 4. CDR3 length: 14 residues. Germline CDR1 is SGHRS and CDR2 is YFSETQ. CDR3 coding DNA: TGCGCCAGCAGCTCCGGGACAGGGAGCTACGAGCAGTACTTC. It specifies CASSSGTGSYEQYF.

This clonotype was found many times. V gene TRBV27 combines with J gene TRBJ1-4; D may be TRBD1 (6 bases). Deletions cut 8 bases from V and 4 bases from J, with 17 bases between. Per germline, CDR1 MNHEY and CDR2 SMNVEV (reference sequence). The CDR3 spans 15 residues. The DNA of the CDR3 is TGTGCCAGCCAGCTTCCGGGGGCGTATAATGAAAAACTGTTTTTT. Its protein product is CASQLPGAYNEKLFF.

The chain combines TRBV20-1 with TRBJ2-1; 13 nucleotides align to TRBD2. The CDR3 sequence is 17 residues long. CDR1 and CDR2 (germline): DFQATT, SNEGSKA (reference sequence). The ends lost 0 bases at V and 7 bases at J; junction bases unmatched: 9. The CDR3 bases are TGCAGTGCTAGAGACCCTATAGGGACTAGCGGGACGAATGAGCAGTTCTTC. This translates into CSARDPIGTSGTNEQFF.

The gene calls are TRBV12-3 or TRBV12-4 and TRBJ1-2; D perhaps matches TRBD1 (6 bases). The CDR3 extends over 12 amino acids. CDR3: CAVLGQNYGYTF. The CDR3 nucleotides read TGTGCAGTCCTCGGACAGAACTATGGCTACACCTTC.

The chain recombines TRBV10-2 with TRBJ2-1; 12 bases are a match to TRBD2. V was pared by 5 bases and J by 0 bases, with 8 bases of the junction left unmatched. The CDR3 is 18 residues long. CDR1 is WSHSY, CDR2 SAAADI, per germline. DNA of the CDR3: TGCGCCAGCAGTACCAGGACTAGCGGGACGGGCTCCTACAATGAGCAGTTCTTC. The encoded protein is CASSTRTSGTGSYNEQFF.

V is TRBV5-1 and J is TRBJ2-7; no firm D call. V lost 0 bases to trimming and J lost 1 base, with 14 bases between them. The germline V gene encodes CDR1 SGHRS and CDR2 YFSETQ. The CDR3 runs 16 residues. CDR3 DNA sequence: TGCGCCAGCAGCTTGGGTCTGGCTACACAATCCTACGAGCAGTACTTC. Translation gives CASSLGLATQSYEQYF.

This sequence joins TRBV29-1 and TRBJ2-3, with TRBD2 matching over 10 bases. V gave up 4 bases and J gave up 5 bases; unmatched junction bases: 18. This CDR3 contains 18 residues. The germline gives CDR1 SQVTM, CDR2 ANQGSEA. The chain's CDR3 is CSVASRSGTSVSGDTQYF. CDR3 nucleotides: TGCAGCGTTGCATCACGGTCCGGGACTAGCGTGTCCGGAGATACGCAGTATTTT.

This chain uses TRBV6-1 with TRBJ2-2, with D unresolved. The V and J ends lost 10 bases and 0 bases respectively, with 9 bases between them. CDR1 and CDR2 from the germline V gene are MNHNS and SASEGT. The CDR3 consists of 13 residues. CDR3 in amino acids: CATSVPNTGELFF. For the CDR3, the DNA is TGTGCCACCAGCGTCCCGAACACCGGGGAGCTGTTTTTT.

The chain links TRBV7-6 to TRBJ2-7; perhaps TRBD1 as D (6 bases). From germline, CDR1 is SGHVS and CDR2 FNYEAQ. Trimming shortened V by 5 bases and J by 5 bases, and 16 bases separated the two germline ends. This CDR3 contains 14 residues. The CDR3 sequence: CASSRTTGTHEQYF. In nucleotides, the CDR3 is TGTGCCAGCAGCAGGACGACCGGGACACACGAGCAGTACTTC.

The V gene is TRBV7-9, the J gene TRBJ2-3; TRBD2 agrees at 14 bases. Germline-derived CDR1 and CDR2 are SEHNR and FQNEAQ (reference sequence). This CDR3 contains 16 residues. J was trimmed by 4 bases and V by 4 bases; bases with no gene match: 4. The CDR3 coding sequence is TGTGCCAGCAGCTCGGGACTAGCGGGGGTAGCAGATACGCAGTATTTT. Its protein product is CASSSGLAGVADTQYF.

The chain links TRBV7-2 to TRBJ2-7; TRBD2 matches 11 bases. CDR1 and CDR2 (germline): SGHTA, FQGNSA. The trim removed 5 bases at V and 2 bases at J, leaving 8 bases unmatched. This CDR3 contains 16 residues. The CDR3 loop is CASSPNGLAGPYEQYF. DNA for the CDR3: TGTGCCAGCAGCCCCAACGGACTAGCGGGCCCCTACGAGCAGTACTTC.

This chain connects TRBV6-5 to TRBJ2-1, with TRBD2 matching over 7 bases. Losses at the gene ends were 6 bases for V and 4 bases for J; bases not matched to a gene: 9. CDR1 is MNHEY and CDR2 is SVGAGI in the germline V gene. The CDR3 spans 15 residues. The CDR3 sequence: CASSPTVGGYNEQFF. Written as DNA, the CDR3 is TGTGCCAGCAGCCCTACAGTGGGGGGGTACAATGAGCAGTTCTTC.

This rearrangement joins TRBV11-3 to TRBJ2-7, with a possible D match to TRBD1 (5 bases). The germline CDR1 and CDR2 sequences are SGHNT and YENEEA. The CDR3 extends over 13 amino acids. Trimming removed 5 bases from V and 0 bases from J, with 8 bases in between. The CDR3 nucleotides are TGTGCCAGCAGCCCTGACAGCTCCTACGAGCAGTACTTC. Protein sequence: CASSPDSSYEQYF.

There are a few counts of this clonotype. The chain combines TRBV11-3 with TRBJ2-5, with D possibly matching TRBD1 (6 bases). The CDR3 totals 15 residues. Germline loops: CDR1 SGHNT, CDR2 YENEEA. The V gene lost 3 bases and the J gene lost 1 base, with 12 bases spanning the gap. CDR3 in DNA: TGTGCCAGCAGCTTCCGGGACACGTTCCAAGAGACCCAGTACTTC. It translates to CASSFRDTFQETQYF.